Shown below are 26 T cell receptor beta chains from a single sample sequenced in a study of shared clonotypes between healthy human individuals. Produced via immunoSEQ multiplex PCR; TCRdb's table is partial and in-frame only. The profile covers 2 million to 2.5 million clones, with approximately 94% appearing a single time and roughly 0.13% taken by the ten largest. Specimen: naive CD4+ T cells sorted from blood. Subset specified: CD45RA+ positively selected. These receptors all come from a man between 18 and 29 years old in good health.

The genes are TRBV6-6 and TRBJ2-7, with D hard to call. Per the germline V gene, CDR1 is MNHNY and CDR2 is SVGAGI (reference sequence). The CDR3 runs 12 residues. The germline V and J ends were trimmed by 8 bases and 2 bases, with 10 bases remaining between them. CDR3 protein: CASRSPTYEQYF. In nucleotides, the CDR3 is TGTGCCAGCCGGAGCCCAACCTACGAGCAGTACTTC.

The rearrangement links TRBV5-1 to TRBJ1-3; D gene unclear. CDR3 size: 15 residues. CDR1 is SGHRS, CDR2 YFSETQ, per germline. The V end was cut by 4 bases, the J end by 0 bases, with 11 bases between. In DNA form, the CDR3 reads TGCGCCAGCAGCCTATCAGGAGCCTCTGGAAACACCATATATTTT. Translated: CASSLSGASGNTIYF.

The V gene is TRBV9, the J gene TRBJ2-1; 10 nucleotides match TRBD1. CDR3 length: 16 residues. Germline V gene data show CDR1 as SGDLS and CDR2 as YYNGEE. The trim removed 2 bases at V and 1 base at J, leaving 3 bases unmatched. The CDR3 DNA follows: TGTGCCAGCAGCGTCGTGGACAGGGGGTCCTACAATGAGCAGTTCTTC. Translated: CASSVVDRGSYNEQFF.

Details on this clone: This sample includes further DNA sequences coding for the same CDR3. The CDR3 region is CASSVGASYEQYF. CDR3 sequence (DNA): TGTGCCAGCAGCGTAGGGGCGTCCTACGAGCAGTACTTC. The chain has TRBV9 and TRBJ2-7; the D is unclear. Trimming left V 0 bases short and J 1 base short, with 5 bases between. Germline assignment: CDR1 SGDLS and CDR2 YYNGEE. This CDR3 has 13 amino acids.

The chain is built from TRBV9 and TRBJ1-3; D gene unclear. Trimming removed 1 base at V and 2 bases at J, with 10 bases between. This CDR3 spans 15 amino acids. Per the germline V gene, CDR1 is SGDLS and CDR2 is YYNGEE. The CDR3 region is CASSVSAVTGNTIYF. In DNA form, the CDR3 reads TGTGCCAGCAGCGTATCGGCGGTCACTGGAAACACCATATATTTT. The full variable domain, its missing parts supplied by reference TRBV9 and TRBJ1-3, is DSGVTQTPKHLITATGQRVTLRCSPRSGDLSVYWYQQSLDQGLQFLIQYYNGEERAKGNILERFSAQQFPDLHSELNLSSLELGDSALYFCASSVSAVTGNTIYFGEGSWLTVV.

V gene TRBV2 combines with J gene TRBJ2-1; unclear D gene. Germline CDR1 is SNHLY and CDR2 is FYNNEI. This CDR3 contains 13 residues. The V gene lost 6 bases and the J gene lost 2 bases, with 8 bases spanning the gap. The chain's CDR3 is CASSPSTYNEQFF. CDR3 DNA: TGTGCCAGCAGCCCATCAACCTACAATGAGCAGTTCTTC.

V gene TRBV28 combines with J gene TRBJ1-3, with 7 positions matching TRBD1. CDR1 and CDR2 (germline): MDHEN, SYDVKM. The V and J ends lost 2 bases and 9 bases, in that order; junction bases with no gene match: 7. The CDR3 extends over 14 amino acids. This CDR3 reads CASSLAGGSATIYF. Written as DNA, the CDR3 is TGTGCCAGCAGTTTAGCAGGGGGAAGTGCCACCATATATTTT.

This clone was detected once. Other DNA sequences within the sample encode an identical CDR3. The chain uses TRBV6-5 and TRBJ1-6; D is undetermined. Germline V gene sequence: CDR1 MNHEY, CDR2 SVGAGI. CDR3 length: 12 residues. The V gene lost 0 bases and the J gene lost 9 bases, with 3 bases spanning the gap. CDR3 nucleotide sequence: TGTGCCAGCAGTTACTCGAGTTCACCCCTCCACTTT. Its translation is CASSYSSSPLHF.

The rearrangement links TRBV10-1 to TRBJ2-3, with D maybe TRBD2 (5 bases). The CDR3 has 13 amino acids. V was trimmed by 4 bases and J by 4 bases, leaving 9 bases between them. Germline loops: CDR1 WNHNN, CDR2 SYGVQD (reference sequence). The CDR3 loop reads CASSGQLADTQYF. The CDR3 DNA follows: TGCGCCAGCAGTGGACAACTAGCAGATACGCAGTATTTT.

This chain joins TRBV9 and TRBJ2-5; weak D call: TRBD1 (7 bases). Trimming took 0 bases from V and 1 from J, leaving 16 bases between them. The germline CDR1 and CDR2 sequences are SGDLS and YYNGEE. The CDR3 has 17 residues. The CDR3 nucleotides are TGTGCCAGCAGCGTAGGGGCAGGGGGGTCCCGCCAAGAGACCCAGTACTTC. Residues: CASSVGAGGSRQETQYF. Using reference TRBV9 and TRBJ2-5 for the parts outside the CDR3, the full variable domain is DSGVTQTPKHLITATGQRVTLRCSPRSGDLSVYWYQQSLDQGLQFLIQYYNGEERAKGNILERFSAQQFPDLHSELNLSSLELGDSALYFCASSVGAGGSRQETQYFGPGTRLLVL.

This chain links TRBV7-2 with TRBJ2-1; D may be TRBD2 (5 bases). The CDR3 consists of 14 residues. Germline-derived CDR1 and CDR2 are SGHTA and FQGNSA. V gave up 8 bases and J gave up 5 bases, with 16 bases separating them. This CDR3 reads CASVIGRVHNEQFF. The DNA for the CDR3 is TGTGCCAGCGTCATAGGGCGGGTCCACAATGAGCAGTTCTTC.

The rearrangement uses TRBV12-5 and TRBJ1-4, with D perhaps matching TRBD1 (6 bases). V gave up 5 bases and J gave up 2 bases, with 21 bases separating them. Looked up from germline, CDR1 is LGHNT and CDR2 is FRNRAP. This CDR3 comprises 18 residues. The CDR3 coding sequence is TGTGCTAGTGGTCTCAACCCCAAGCAGGGGCTTACTAATGAAAAACTGTTTTTT. Translating it yields CASGLNPKQGLTNEKLFF. The full variable domain, its missing parts supplied by reference TRBV12-5 and TRBJ1-4, is DARVTQTPRHKVTEMGQEVTMRCQPILGHNTVFWYRQTMMQGLELLAYFRNRAPLDDSGMPKDRFSAEMPDATLATLKIQPSEPRDSAVYFCASGLNPKQGLTNEKLFFGSGTQLSVL.

The chain carries TRBV18 and TRBJ2-7, with TRBD1 matching over 7 bases. The V segment lost 4 bases and the J segment 0 bases; nucleotides outside the gene matches: 3. The germline gives CDR1 KGHSH, CDR2 LQKENI. The length of the CDR3 is 14 residues. CDR3 nucleotide sequence: TGTGCCAGCTCACAGGACAGGAGCTCCTACGAGCAGTACTTC. It is translated as CASSQDRSSYEQYF.

In the case of this clone: The junction and the germline gene differ at one end; a read error may be behind it. The chain has TRBV5-1 and TRBJ1-2; D is perhaps TRBD1 (5 bases). The CDR3 covers 14 residues. Germline loops: CDR1 SGHRS, CDR2 YFSETQ. CDR3 protein: CASNDTGLPYGCTF. CDR3 in DNA: TGCGCCAGCAACGATACAGGCTTACCATATGGCTGCACCTTC.

This chain uses TRBV19 with TRBJ1-6; D unresolved. Trimming shortened V by 4 bases and J by 7 bases, and 5 bases separated the two germline ends. The CDR3 runs 12 residues. From germline, CDR1 is LNHDA and CDR2 SQIVND (reference sequence). CDR3 region: CASSTKNSPLHF. The CDR3 coding sequence is TGTGCCAGTAGTACAAAAAATTCACCCCTCCACTTT.

The rearrangement links TRBV7-9 to TRBJ2-5; 8 bases agree with TRBD2. The ends lost 1 base at V and 3 bases at J; junction bases unmatched: 7. CDR3 size: 16 residues. CDR1 is SEHNR and CDR2 is FQNEAQ in the germline V gene (reference sequence). The CDR3 nucleotides read TGTGCCAGCAGCTTAGGTCCGGGAGGGAGGAAAGAGACCCAGTACTTC. This encodes CASSLGPGGRKETQYF.

This clone was observed a few times. Within the sample, other DNA sequences also encode this same CDR3. This chain uses TRBV30 with TRBJ2-1; D ambiguous. Germline CDR1 and CDR2: GTSNPN and SVGIG (reference sequence). The CDR3 is 11 amino acids. V was cut by 2 bases and J by 5 bases, with 4 bases left in between. In nucleotides, the CDR3 is TGTGCCTGGAGTCTAGACAATGAGCAGTTCTTC. Translation: CAWSLDNEQFF. The full variable domain, in which reference TRBV30 and TRBJ2-1 provide the parts outside the CDR3, is SQTIHQWPATLVQPVGSPLSLECTVEGTSNPNLYWYRQAAGRGLQLLFYSVGIGQISSEVPQNLSASRPQDRQFILSSKKLLLSDSGFYLCAWSLDNEQFFGPGTRLTVL.

The chain combines TRBV7-9 with TRBJ2-1, with TRBD2 matching over 7 bases. The CDR3 covers 15 residues. Germline V CDR1 and CDR2: SEHNR, FQNEAQ (reference sequence). With V trimmed by 1 base and J by 8 bases, 8 bases remained unmatched. CDR3 residues: CASSLVGAGEDEQFF. The DNA for the CDR3 is TGTGCCAGCAGCTTAGTTGGGGCGGGAGAGGATGAGCAGTTCTTC.

The chain couples TRBV5-4 to TRBJ2-5; 7 bases align to TRBD1. Germline trimming cut 5 bases from V and 5 bases from J; bases unmatched to any gene: 9. The CDR3 sequence is 14 residues long. Per germline, CDR1 SGHNT and CDR2 YYREEE (reference sequence). This CDR3 is CASRIDRVAETQYF. CDR3 DNA: TGTGCCAGCAGGATAGACAGGGTGGCGGAGACCCAGTACTTC.

The rearrangement uses TRBV11-3 and TRBJ2-5; 10 bases line up with TRBD2. Per the germline V gene, CDR1 is SGHNT and CDR2 is YENEEA. With V trimmed by 5 bases and J by 5 bases, 8 bases remained unmatched. This CDR3 has 15 residues. In DNA, the CDR3 is TGTGCCAGCAGCCCTCACGGGACTAGCGAGGAGACCCAGTACTTC. This translates into CASSPHGTSEETQYF.

The chain is built from TRBV5-5 and TRBJ1-2, with 8 bases lining up with TRBD1. This CDR3 spans 15 amino acids. CDR1 SGHKS and CDR2 YYEKEE come from the germline V gene (reference sequence). The V segment lost 0 bases and the J segment 2 bases; nucleotides outside the gene matches: 3. The CDR3 region is CASSLVDRVNYGYTF. For the CDR3, the DNA is TGTGCCAGCAGCTTGGTGGACAGGGTCAACTATGGCTACACCTTC.

The rearrangement uses TRBV5-4 and TRBJ2-2, with TRBD2 matching 11 bases. From germline, CDR1 is SGHNT and CDR2 YYREEE (reference sequence). Trimming at V came to 2 bases and at J to 6 bases, leaving 3 bases not matched to a gene. This CDR3 contains 15 residues. The CDR3: CASSFLAGGPGELFF. CDR3 DNA sequence: TGTGCCAGCAGCTTTCTAGCGGGAGGCCCCGGGGAGCTGTTTTTT.

About this clone: The sample has other DNA sequences that encode this CDR3 too. This rearrangement joins TRBV30 to TRBJ2-1; 7 nucleotides line up with TRBD1. J was trimmed by 4 bases and V by 2 bases; bases with no gene match: 2. Looked up from germline, CDR1 is GTSNPN and CDR2 is SVGIG (reference sequence). The CDR3 extends over 13 amino acids. The CDR3 region has the DNA TGTGCCTGGAGTTCGGGACAGTACAATGAGCAGTTCTTC. Translating gives CAWSSGQYNEQFF.

The chain uses TRBV6-1 and TRBJ2-7; possible D gene TRBD1, 6 bases. Germline CDR1 and CDR2: MNHNS and SASEGT. There are 15 residues in the CDR3. V was pared by 0 bases and J by 4 bases, with 13 bases between. CDR3 sequence: CASSEAHGTIYEQYF. In DNA, the CDR3 is TGTGCCAGCAGTGAAGCGCACGGGACAATATACGAGCAGTACTTC.

This chain links TRBV5-1 with TRBJ2-4; 8 bases match TRBD2. The V gene's germline CDR1 is SGHRS and CDR2 YFSETQ. This CDR3 region has 14 residues. The V segment lost 5 bases and the J segment 8 bases; nucleotides outside the gene matches: 9. CDR3 residues: CASRNSGASDIQYF. The CDR3 nucleotides read TGCGCCAGCAGGAATAGCGGGGCCTCGGACATTCAGTACTTC.

The chain has TRBV30 and TRBJ1-2, with no clear D. The CDR3 spans 15 residues. The V and J ends lost 3 bases and 6 bases respectively, with 20 bases between them. The germline V gene has CDR1 GTSNPN and CDR2 SVGIG (reference sequence). Here the CDR3 reads CAWRRSRPLADGYTF. The CDR3 DNA reads TGTGCCTGGAGGCGAAGTCGGCCCCTAGCCGATGGCTACACCTTC.